This passage covers 16 T cell receptor beta chains from one sample sequenced in a study of T cells in tuberculosis. Cells were sorted from thawed PBMC rested overnight and stained with GMM-loaded CD1B tetramer, viability dye and anti-CD3. The lipid loaded on the CD1B tetramers was C32 glucose monomycolate from Rhodococcus equi. Sequencing was performed with immunoSEQ multiplex PCR; in TCRdb, only in-frame clones are kept and a portion is missing. The sample carries tens of thousands of clones, around 86% recorded once. Sequences were obtained from CD1b-GMM tetramer-negative cells sorted from PBMCs. Receptors were obtained from an adult woman with latent tuberculosis.

The rearrangement uses TRBV14 and TRBJ2-2; TRBD1 might be the D (6 bases). Per germline, CDR1 SGHDN and CDR2 FVKESK. Between the trimmed V and J ends, which lost 1 base and 2 bases, there was a span of 11 bases. The length of the CDR3 is 16 residues. The CDR3 spells CASSQVGTLNTGELFF. The CDR3 nucleotides are TGTGCCAGCAGCCAAGTGGGGACATTAAACACCGGGGAGCTGTTTTTT.

The chain combines TRBV19 with TRBJ1-2; unclear D gene. The ends were cut back, 3 bases at V and 3 bases at J, with 14 bases in the middle. Per germline, CDR1 LNHDA and CDR2 SQIVND (reference sequence). This CDR3 has 15 amino acids. CDR3 loop: CASSITLVGYYGYTF. The CDR3 nucleotides are TGTGCCAGTAGTATCACCCTGGTCGGTTACTATGGCTACACCTTC.

The gene calls are TRBV19 and TRBJ1-2, with D perhaps TRBD1 (5 bases). The CDR3 covers 16 residues. V lost 5 bases and J 2 bases, leaving 18 bases between the germline ends. Germline V lookup: CDR1 LNHDA, CDR2 SQIVND (reference sequence). The CDR3 reads CASSLKHRPWNYGYTF. The CDR3 region has the DNA TGTGCCAGTAGTCTCAAACACAGGCCTTGGAACTATGGCTACACCTTC.

The chain employs TRBV11-2 and TRBJ2-7; D call uncertain. V was clipped by 1 base and J by 1 base, with 5 bases between them. Germline CDR1 SGHAT, CDR2 FQNNGV. The CDR3 is 13 residues long. CDR3 nucleotides: TGTGCCAGCAGCTTAGTCAGATCCTACGAGCAGTACTTC. This sequence encodes CASSLVRSYEQYF.

CDR3 amino acids: CASSQQGVRYGYTF. DNA of the CDR3: TGTGCCAGCAGTCAACAGGGGGTACGCTATGGCTACACCTTC. The chain links TRBV2 to TRBJ1-2, with 8 bases fitting TRBD1. The germline V gene encodes CDR1 SNHLY and CDR2 FYNNEI. With V trimmed by 5 bases and J by 4 bases, 6 bases remained unmatched. The CDR3 is made up of 14 amino acids.

The genes are TRBV7-8 and TRBJ1-4; 9 nucleotides line up with TRBD1. This CDR3 region has 15 residues. In germline, CDR1 is SGHVS, CDR2 FQNEAQ. V shed 2 bases, J shed 6 bases, and the junction held 4 bases outside the gene matches. The CDR3 DNA is TGTGCCAGCAGCTTATCCCGGGACAGGGATGAAAAACTGTTTTTT. This encodes CASSLSRDRDEKLFF.

The chain employs TRBV9 and TRBJ2-7; TRBD2 might be the D (6 bases). This CDR3 region has 16 residues. The V gene's germline CDR1 is SGDLS and CDR2 YYNGEE. With 0 bases removed from V and 3 bases from J, the gap between germline ends came to 16 bases. Written as DNA, the CDR3 is TGTGCCAGCAGCGTAGCTGAAACGGGAGATCTCTACGAGCAGTACTTC. This gives the protein CASSVAETGDLYEQYF.

The chain carries TRBV6-5 and TRBJ2-1, with 8 positions matching TRBD2. The CDR3 contains 14 residues. V dropped 5 bases and J dropped 6; count of bases not matched to a gene: 6. The germline CDR1 and CDR2 sequences are MNHEY and SVGAGI. The DNA for the CDR3 is TGTGCCAGCAGTAACGGGAGGGAGGGCAATGAGCAGTTCTTC. Translation: CASSNGREGNEQFF.

The V and J genes are TRBV2 and TRBJ2-2; 11 bases align to TRBD2. V lost 8 bases, J lost 3 bases, and 11 bases stayed unmatched. The CDR3 is made up of 17 amino acids. Germline values: CDR1 SNHLY, CDR2 FYNNEI. The chain's CDR3 is CASLYSGRVGDTGELFF. The CDR3 nucleotides read TGTGCCAGCCTCTATAGCGGGAGGGTGGGGGACACCGGGGAGCTGTTTTTT.

This clone was found once. The chain is built from TRBV6-1 and TRBJ1-2; 8 bases are a match to TRBD1. The germline CDR1 and CDR2 sequences are MNHNS and SASEGT. Trimming at V came to 8 bases and at J to 8 bases, leaving 10 bases not matched to a gene. This CDR3 contains 13 residues. CDR3 region: CASVWTGHRGYTF. CDR3 nucleotide sequence: TGTGCCAGCGTGTGGACAGGGCATAGAGGCTACACCTTC.

V usage is TRBV6-1 and J usage is TRBJ1-5, with D unclear. Trimming took off 1 base at V and 7 bases at J, with 14 bases between the two ends. Germline CDR1 MNHNS, CDR2 SASEGT. The CDR3 length is 15 residues. CDR3 residues: CASSEGLGGRQPQHF. The CDR3 DNA reads TGTGCCAGCAGTGAAGGCCTGGGAGGGCGGCAGCCCCAGCATTTT.

The V call is TRBV6-1, the J call TRBJ1-1, with TRBD1 identical over 7 bases. CDR1 and CDR2 (germline): MNHNS, SASEGT. CDR3 length: 13 residues. The ends lost 8 bases at V and 5 bases at J; junction bases unmatched: 8. CDR3 nucleotide sequence: TGTGCCAGCGCGGCACAGGGGAGGACTGAAGCTTTCTTT. Encoded protein: CASAAQGRTEAFF.

The V gene is TRBV28, the J gene TRBJ2-7, with D maybe TRBD1 (5 bases). Germline CDR1 and CDR2: MDHEN and SYDVKM. The V end lost 4 bases, the J end lost 3 bases, and 13 bases lay between the germline ends. This CDR3 has 14 amino acids. CDR3 DNA sequence: TGTGCCAGCAGTTATACAGGCCGACTCTACGAGCAGTACTTC. The encoded protein is CASSYTGRLYEQYF. The whole variable domain, filled in from reference TRBV28 and TRBJ2-7, reads DVKVTQSSRYLVKRTGEKVFLECVQDMDHENMFWYRQDPGLGLRLIYFSYDVKMKEKGDIPEGYSVSREKKERFSLILESASTNQTSMYLCASSYTGRLYEQYFGPGTRLTVT.

The V call is TRBV5-1, the J call TRBJ2-3, with 13 bases aligning to TRBD2. The germline gives CDR1 SGHRS, CDR2 YFSETQ. Losses at the gene ends were 4 bases for V and 6 bases for J; bases not matched to a gene: 5. This CDR3 region has 15 residues. The DNA of the CDR3 is TGCGCCAGCAGCACGGGGACTAGCGGGGAGGATACGCAGTATTTT. Its protein is CASSTGTSGEDTQYF.

This chain uses TRBV29-1 with TRBJ2-3; TRBD1 might be the D (6 bases). The CDR3 has 14 residues. Germline CDR1 and CDR2: SQVTM and ANQGSEA. V shed 2 bases and J shed 0 bases, with 9 bases lying between them. The CDR3 loop reads CSVERGTSTDTQYF. CDR3 sequence (DNA): TGCAGCGTTGAAAGGGGGACGAGCACAGATACGCAGTATTTT.

The gene calls are TRBV6-5 and TRBJ1-2; 9 nucleotides match TRBD1. The germline V gene encodes CDR1 MNHEY and CDR2 SVGAGI. V lost 5 bases and J lost 7; bases outside the gene matches: 8. The CDR3 covers 14 residues. As DNA, the CDR3 is TGTGCCAGCAGTGACCGGGACAGGGTGCCTGGCTACACCTTC. This encodes CASSDRDRVPGYTF.